This T cell receptor beta chain was recorded in a study of OX40 agonist ivuxolimab in advanced cancers. At the level of the study: Treatment received earlier with anti-PD-1, anti-PD-L1 or anti-CTLA-4 agents was allowed, and 40% had some.

Details on this clone: The antigen is unknown.

This CDR3 has 14 amino acids. The V end was cut by 4 bases, the J end by 5 bases, with 13 bases between. The germline V gene encodes CDR1 SGHDT and CDR2 YYEEEE. Clones were sequenced by immunoSEQ multiplex PCR, and TCRdb holds only the in-frame ones, with some missing. This sample has roughly 35,000 clones, with about 81% found just once. General study results and limits: Mean expanded clone counts were higher in CD8+ than CD4+ T cells. Individuals who were partial responders at 0.1-3.0 mg/kg had clonal expansion that ranked among the lowest.

The V gene is TRBV5-6, the J gene TRBJ1-3, with D perhaps TRBD1 (5 bases). This receptor was taken from an adult with an advanced solid tumor such as melanoma, head and neck, liver or kidney cancer. The sample consisted of CD4+ or CD8+ T cells sorted from blood, taken in a trial of the OX40 agonist ivuxolimab. CDR3 in amino acids: CASSPGRVRNTIYF. In nucleotides, the CDR3 is TGTGCCAGCAGCCCGGGACGGGTTAGAAACACCATATATTTT. Combining the CDR3 with reference TRBV5-6 and TRBJ1-3 gives the whole variable domain DAGVTQSPTHLIKTRGQQVTLRCSPKSGHDTVSWYQQALGQGPQFIFQYYEEEERQRGNFPDRFSGHQFPNYSSELNVNALLLGDSALYLCASSPGRVRNTIYFGEGSWLTVV.